The 32 T cell receptor beta chains presented below share a single source sample, sequenced in a study of cytomegalovirus exposure and HLA in healthy donors (dated by TCRdb to between 2016 and 2019). The library was generated by the immunoSEQ multiplex PCR assay. For the multiplex PCR, a mixture combining 60 forward primers for TCR Vbeta segments and 13 reverse primers for TCR Jbeta segments was used. As stored in TCRdb, this immuneACCESS dataset retains in-frame rearrangements with V and J assigned. A fraction of the clones does not appear; measured against another copy, unresolved V genes explain less than half of the discrepancy, and the remainder lacks a known reason. Counted in this sample were fewer than 350,000 clones; around nine tenths of them appeared once. The ten largest account for roughly 2% of the sample. Sequencing was performed on PBMCs. The receptors come from a woman under 30 in good health and CMV-seronegative.

The rearrangement uses TRBV6-1 and TRBJ2-5; TRBD1 matches 8 bases. The DNA matches TRBJ2-7 better at its end, which makes the J call doubtful. This CDR3 spans 14 amino acids. Germline V CDR1 and CDR2: MNHNS, SASEGT. The CDR3 DNA follows: TGTGCCAGTATGACAGGGGAGAGCTCCTACGAGCAGTACTTC. Protein sequence: CASMTGESSYEQYF.

The CDR3 nucleotides are TGTGCCAGCAGCACCCGGTACCAAGAGACCCAGTACTTC. Amino acids: CASSTRYQETQYF. This chain connects TRBV27 to TRBJ2-5, with D hard to call. Germline lookup yields CDR1 MNHEY and CDR2 SMNVEV (reference sequence). Trimming left V 6 bases short and J 0 bases short, with 8 bases between. The CDR3 has 13 residues.

The CDR3 spells CASSLTVNNEQFF. The CDR3, as DNA: TGTGCCAGCAGCTTAACAGTGAACAATGAGCAGTTCTTC. V is TRBV5-5 and J is TRBJ2-1; no definite D call. Between the trimmed V and J ends, which lost 2 bases and 5 bases, there was a span of 8 bases. Germline CDR1 and CDR2: SGHKS and YYEKEE (reference sequence). The CDR3 is made up of 13 amino acids.

The chain recombines TRBV27 with TRBJ1-2, with D perhaps TRBD1 (5 bases). Trimming cost V 0 bases and J 7 bases, with 15 bases left between them. The CDR3 loop spans 15 amino acids. CDR1 MNHEY and CDR2 SMNVEV come from the germline V gene (reference sequence). Here the CDR3 reads CASSLSQGGVAGYTF. Here the CDR3 DNA reads TGTGCCAGCAGTTTATCTCAGGGAGGCGTTGCTGGCTACACCTTC.

V is TRBV2 and J is TRBJ2-5; TRBD2 matches 11 bases. The V segment lost 5 bases and the J segment 4 bases; nucleotides outside the gene matches: 9. CDR3 length: 16 amino acids. Germline assignment: CDR1 SNHLY and CDR2 FYNNEI. CDR3 amino acids: CASSPIAGGPGETQYF. The CDR3 DNA reads as TGTGCCAGCAGTCCTATAGCGGGGGGGCCAGGAGAGACCCAGTACTTC.

This chain joins TRBV5-1 and TRBJ2-7, with D tentatively TRBD1 (6 bases). Deletions cut 4 bases from V and 0 bases from J, with 14 bases between. The CDR3 is made up of 15 amino acids. Germline loops: CDR1 SGHRS, CDR2 YFSETQ. The CDR3 spells CASSADRAFSYEQYF. The CDR3 DNA reads as TGCGCCAGCAGCGCGGACAGAGCCTTCTCCTACGAGCAGTACTTC.

The chain has TRBV29-1 and TRBJ1-1; D is ambiguous. V was clipped by 4 bases and J by 0 bases, with 9 bases between them. CDR1 and CDR2 (germline): SQVTM, ANQGSEA. The CDR3 is 13 residues long. The CDR3: CSVGNDLNTEAFF. The CDR3 bases are TGCAGCGTTGGGAACGACTTGAACACTGAAGCTTTCTTT.

V and J are TRBV11-3 and TRBJ2-1; maybe TRBD2 (7 bases). Germline V gene lookup returns CDR1 SGHNT and CDR2 YENEEA. This CDR3 comprises 17 residues. Trimming pared 0 bases from V and 10 bases from J, leaving 22 bases between. CDR3 loop: CASSLEVLGGREGEQFF. The CDR3, as DNA: TGTGCCAGCAGCTTAGAGGTCCTAGGGGGGAGGGAGGGGGAGCAGTTCTTC. The entire variable domain, with the rest obtained from reference TRBV11-3 and TRBJ2-1, is as follows: EAGVVQSPRYKIIEKKQPVAFWCNPISGHNTLYWYLQNLGQGPELLIRYENEEAVDDSQLPKDRFSAERLKGVDSTLKIQPAELGDSAVYLCASSLEVLGGREGEQFFGPGTRLTVL.

The chain couples TRBV19 to TRBJ1-5; D possibly corresponds to TRBD1 (5 bases). V was pared by 7 bases and J by 3 bases, with 16 bases between. This CDR3 region has 15 residues. Germline CDR1 LNHDA, CDR2 SQIVND (reference sequence). The CDR3 DNA follows: TGTGCCAGTAATCCAGGGATGGTTCCCAATCAGCCCCAGCATTTT. The encoded protein is CASNPGMVPNQPQHF.

The gene calls are TRBV19 and TRBJ2-3; weak D call: TRBD1 (6 bases). This CDR3 has 16 amino acids. Germline V gives CDR1 LNHDA, CDR2 SQIVND (reference sequence). V lost 6 bases and J lost 1, with 17 bases in between. CDR3 sequence: CASSPARWTGTDTQYF. CDR3 nucleotides: TGTGCCAGTAGCCCGGCCCGGTGGACAGGCACAGATACGCAGTATTTT.

This rearrangement joins TRBV11-3 to TRBJ2-1; TRBD2 matches 8 bases. The ends lost 1 base at V and 10 bases at J; junction bases unmatched: 6. This CDR3 has 14 amino acids. The germline V gene has CDR1 SGHNT and CDR2 YENEEA. Here the CDR3 DNA reads TGTGCCAGCAGCTTAGGCGGGGGGAGGACAGAGCAGTTCTTC. It specifies CASSLGGGRTEQFF.

This clone was counted once. The chain is built from TRBV7-9 and TRBJ2-3; TRBD2 agrees at 10 bases. CDR3 length equals 12 residues. V lost 5 bases and J lost 8; bases outside the gene matches: 1. CDR1 and CDR2 from the germline V gene are SEHNR and FQNEAQ (reference sequence). CDR3: CASSPSGGTQYF. The DNA of the CDR3 is TGTGCCAGCAGCCCTAGCGGGGGTACGCAGTATTTT.

A remark on this clone: Compared with germline, one end of the junction differs, possibly owing to a read error. The V and J genes are TRBV6-6 and TRBJ1-1; 8 nucleotides agree with TRBD1. The CDR3 spans 15 residues. Germline lookup yields CDR1 MNHNY and CDR2 SVGAGI (reference sequence). The CDR3 sequence: CASSLFRGRNAEAFF. In DNA form, the CDR3 reads TGTGCCAGCAGTCTTTTCAGGGGGCGGAACGCTGAAGCTTTCTTT.

The chain employs TRBV19 and TRBJ2-5; 8 bases fit TRBD1. CDR1 is LNHDA, CDR2 SQIVND, per germline (reference sequence). CDR3 length equals 14 residues. Trimming removed 6 bases from V and 5 bases from J; junction bases left unmatched: 8. CDR3 nucleotides: TGTGCCAGTAGAACGACAGGGGAGGTGGAGACCCAGTACTTC. Protein: CASRTTGEVETQYF.

The chain combines TRBV6-1 with TRBJ2-5; D is possibly TRBD2 (5 bases). This CDR3 region has 13 residues. With 6 bases removed from V and 4 bases from J, the gap between germline ends came to 12 bases. The germline gives CDR1 MNHNS, CDR2 SASEGT. The CDR3: CASRSGVGETQYF. DNA for the CDR3: TGTGCCAGCAGGTCCGGGGTTGGAGAGACCCAGTACTTC.

The V gene is TRBV10-3, the J gene TRBJ2-3; TRBD2 might be the D (5 bases). The CDR3 has 12 residues. Germline CDR1 is ENHRY and CDR2 is SYGVKD. V was trimmed by 10 bases and J by 3 bases, leaving 11 bases between them. The CDR3 reads CASKEGTDTQYF. The CDR3 DNA sequence: TGTGCCAGCAAAGAGGGAACAGATACGCAGTATTTT.

The chain employs TRBV2 and TRBJ2-1; 9 nucleotides align to TRBD1. The germline V gene encodes CDR1 SNHLY and CDR2 FYNNEI. After removal of 6 bases from V and 7 bases from J, the junction contained 1 base not matched to a gene. The CDR3 totals 12 residues. The CDR3 sequence: CASRGQGNEQFF. In DNA form, the CDR3 reads TGTGCCAGCAGAGGACAGGGGAATGAGCAGTTCTTC.

CDR3 amino acids: CSDRGGGTDYGYTF. In nucleotides, the CDR3 is TGCAGCGATCGAGGTGGAGGAACCGACTATGGCTACACCTTC. The rearrangement uses TRBV29-1 and TRBJ1-2, with unresolved D. V was cut by 7 bases and J by 3 bases, with 18 bases left in between. The CDR3 covers 14 residues. Germline V gene sequence: CDR1 SQVTM, CDR2 ANQGSEA.

CDR3 nucleotide sequence: TGTGCCACCAGCAGCGAACTAGCGGGTCAAGAGACCCAGTACTTC. Amino acids: CATSSELAGQETQYF. The rearrangement uses TRBV15 and TRBJ2-5, with 9 bases identical to TRBD2. J lost 2 bases, V lost 3 bases, and 4 bases had no gene match. Germline-derived CDR1 and CDR2 are LNHNV and YYDKDF (reference sequence). CDR3 size: 15 residues.

The CDR3 region is CASRPQQGVGGEQYF. In DNA form, the CDR3 reads TGTGCCAGTAGACCCCAACAGGGGGTCGGAGGCGAGCAGTACTTC. V gene TRBV19 combines with J gene TRBJ2-7, with 8 positions matching TRBD1. The CDR3 spans 15 residues. J was trimmed by 6 bases and V by 6 bases; bases with no gene match: 13. Germline values: CDR1 LNHDA, CDR2 SQIVND (reference sequence).

This clone was counted a single time. V and J are TRBV10-2 and TRBJ1-2, with D hard to call. V was pared by 0 bases and J by 2 bases, with 10 bases between. Germline V lookup: CDR1 WSHSY, CDR2 SAAADI. This CDR3 region has 15 residues. In nucleotides, the CDR3 is TGCGCCAGCAGTGAGTCGAGCCCGGGGAACTATGGCTACACCTTC. This sequence encodes CASSESSPGNYGYTF.

The chain uses TRBV5-1 and TRBJ2-1; the D is unclear. This CDR3 region has 13 residues. With 5 bases removed from V and 6 bases from J, the gap between germline ends came to 12 bases. Germline V gene sequence: CDR1 SGHRS, CDR2 YFSETQ. The CDR3 DNA sequence: TGCGCCAGCAGATCAACTACATTCAATGAGCAGTTCTTC. It yields the protein CASRSTTFNEQFF.

The rearrangement joins TRBV30 to TRBJ1-2; 8 bases are a match to TRBD1. J lost 7 bases, V lost 3 bases, and 10 bases had no gene match. The CDR3 runs to 14 residues. Germline V gives CDR1 GTSNPN, CDR2 SVGIG (reference sequence). The CDR3 reads CAWRKTGESSGYTF. The DNA of the CDR3 is TGTGCCTGGAGAAAGACAGGGGAATCTAGTGGCTACACCTTC.

The J gene is TRBJ2-1, the V gene TRBV27, with a tentative D call TRBD2 (5 bases). V lost 0 bases, J lost 3 bases, and 9 bases lay in between. This CDR3 region has 15 residues. Per germline, CDR1 MNHEY and CDR2 SMNVEV (reference sequence). CDR3 protein: CASSLSPGNYNEQFF. Written as DNA, the CDR3 is TGTGCCAGCAGTTTATCCCCGGGGAACTACAATGAGCAGTTCTTC.

The chain carries TRBV6-5 and TRBJ1-2; the D gene is possibly TRBD1 (6 bases). The CDR3 is 13 residues long. V was cut by 4 bases and J by 4 bases, with 10 bases left in between. Per germline, CDR1 MNHEY and CDR2 SVGAGI. CDR3 residues: CASSFTGSYGYTF. CDR3 bases: TGTGCCAGCAGTTTCACAGGGTCCTATGGCTACACCTTC.

The chain carries TRBV9 and TRBJ2-2, with 12 bases aligning to TRBD2. The CDR3 consists of 14 residues. Looked up from germline, CDR1 is SGDLS and CDR2 is YYNGEE. With 3 bases clipped from V and 8 bases from J, the junction kept 2 bases outside the gene matches. CDR3 nucleotide sequence: TGTGCCAGCAGCGCGGGGACTAGCGGGGGGGAGCTGTTTTTT. The encoded protein is CASSAGTSGGELFF.

CDR3 sequence reads: CASSTTGRETQYF. CDR3 DNA sequence: TGTGCCAGCAGTACCACAGGTCGAGAGACCCAGTACTTC. The rearrangement joins TRBV6-5 to TRBJ2-5, with D maybe TRBD1 (5 bases). CDR3 size: 13 residues. V lost 5 bases and J lost 4, with 11 bases in between. Germline V lookup: CDR1 MNHEY, CDR2 SVGAGI.

The chain links TRBV30 to TRBJ2-5; TRBD1 agrees at 12 bases. V lost 8 bases, J lost 5 bases, and 3 bases stayed unmatched. Germline assignment: CDR1 GTSNPN and CDR2 SVGIG (reference sequence). This CDR3 contains 12 residues. The chain's CDR3 is CAGDRGQETQYF. CDR3 nucleotide sequence: TGTGCCGGGGACAGGGGGCAGGAGACCCAGTACTTC.

A word on this clone: Distinct nucleotide sequences in the sample also encode this CDR3. The chain links TRBV9 to TRBJ2-3; 7 bases line up with TRBD1. The junction had 3 bases not matched to a gene; V was cut back by 0 bases and J by 5 bases. CDR3 size: 14 residues. The germline V gene encodes CDR1 SGDLS and CDR2 YYNGEE. CDR3 protein: CASSVAGGGDTQYF. The CDR3 DNA reads as TGTGCCAGCAGCGTAGCAGGGGGTGGAGATACGCAGTATTTT.

V usage is TRBV9 and J usage is TRBJ1-2; D is uncertain. Trimming removed 0 bases at V and 5 bases at J, with 8 bases between. CDR1 and CDR2 (germline): SGDLS, YYNGEE. The CDR3 loop spans 13 amino acids. In DNA, the CDR3 is TGTGCCAGCAGCGTAGGAGGCCTTTATGGCTACACCTTC. This translates into CASSVGGLYGYTF.

The rearrangement links TRBV19 to TRBJ1-4; weak D call: TRBD1 (6 bases). This CDR3 spans 15 amino acids. Germline loops: CDR1 LNHDA, CDR2 SQIVND (reference sequence). Trimming stripped 7 bases from V and 7 bases from J, with 19 bases between. CDR3: CASTDDRTVGEKLFF. CDR3 DNA sequence: TGTGCCAGTACCGATGACCGGACAGTGGGTGAAAAACTGTTTTTT.

The CDR3 DNA sequence: TGTGCCAGCAGTTTGGCCGTTACAGATACGCAGTATTTT. As protein: CASSLAVTDTQYF. The rearrangement joins TRBV27 to TRBJ2-3; D is undetermined. Germline lookup yields CDR1 MNHEY and CDR2 SMNVEV (reference sequence). V was clipped by 3 bases and J by 3 bases, with 7 bases between them. The CDR3 consists of 13 residues.